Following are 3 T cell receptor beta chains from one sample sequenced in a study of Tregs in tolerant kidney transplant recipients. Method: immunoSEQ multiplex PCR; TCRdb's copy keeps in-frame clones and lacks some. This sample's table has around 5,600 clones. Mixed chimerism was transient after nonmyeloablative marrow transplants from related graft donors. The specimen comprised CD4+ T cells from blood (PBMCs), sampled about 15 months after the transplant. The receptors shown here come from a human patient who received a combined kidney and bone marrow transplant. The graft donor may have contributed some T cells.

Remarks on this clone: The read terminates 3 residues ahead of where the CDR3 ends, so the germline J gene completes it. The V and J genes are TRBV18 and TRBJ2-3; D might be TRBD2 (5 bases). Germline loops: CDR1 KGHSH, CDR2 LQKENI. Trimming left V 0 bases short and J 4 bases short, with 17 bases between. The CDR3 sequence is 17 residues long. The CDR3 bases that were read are TGTGCCAGCTCACCACCGCGGAGGTTAGACCTCGCAGATACG. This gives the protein CASSPPRRLDLADT. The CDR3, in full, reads CASSPPRRLDLADTQYF.

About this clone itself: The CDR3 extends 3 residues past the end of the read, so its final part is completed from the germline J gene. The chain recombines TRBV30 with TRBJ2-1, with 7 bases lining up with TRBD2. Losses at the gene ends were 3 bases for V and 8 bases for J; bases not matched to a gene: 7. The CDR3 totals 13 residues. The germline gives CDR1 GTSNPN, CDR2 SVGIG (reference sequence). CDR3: CAWSRNSGHEQFF. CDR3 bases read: TGTGCCTGGAGCCGAAATAGCGGGCATGAG.

The sequenced CDR3 bases are TGCAGTGCTGCAGGACAGGGCGGCGAGACC. It encodes CSAAGQGGET. The CDR3, in full, reads CSAAGQGGETQYF. J is TRBJ2-5 and V is TRBV20-1; 8 bases map to TRBD1. The read ends 3 residues before the CDR3 terminus; that terminus is restored from the germline J gene. With V trimmed by 5 bases and J by 5 bases, 7 bases remained unmatched. CDR1 DFQATT and CDR2 SNEGSKA come from the germline V gene (reference sequence). The CDR3 runs 13 residues.